What follows are 12 T cell receptor beta chains derived from one specimen sequenced in a study of blood T cell repertoires in COVID-19. Clones were sequenced by immunoSEQ multiplex PCR, and TCRdb holds only the in-frame ones, with some missing. Counted here are about 490,000 clones, 70% to 90% occurring once; the ten biggest clones make up roughly 3.1%. Sequencing was done on a sample of peripheral blood. These receptors all stem from a human donor in a cohort sampled during active COVID-19.

The chain joins TRBV6-5 to TRBJ1-2; 11 nucleotides match TRBD1. The CDR3 covers 14 residues. Germline CDR1 reads MNHEY; CDR2 reads SVGAGI. The V segment lost 4 bases and the J segment 8 bases; nucleotides outside the gene matches: 6. CDR3 coding DNA: TGTGCCAGCAGTTTACAGGACAGGGGGCAGGGCTACACCTTC. Its protein product is CASSLQDRGQGYTF.

The V and J genes are TRBV7-3 and TRBJ1-1, with D tentatively TRBD1 (6 bases). This CDR3 has 17 residues. V shed 5 bases and J shed 5 bases, with 24 bases lying between them. Germline V gives CDR1 SGHTA, CDR2 FQGTGA. CDR3 DNA sequence: TGTGCCAGCAGCACCCACGCGCGGGGGGCGTCGGAGACTGAAGCTTTCTTT. Translating it yields CASSTHARGASETEAFF. Full variable domain (rest looked up from reference TRBV7-3 and TRBJ1-1): GAGVSQTPSNKVTEKGKYVELRCDPISGHTALYWYRQSLGQGPEFLIYFQGTGAADDSGLPNDRFFAVRPEGSVSTLKIQRTERGDSAVYLCASSTHARGASETEAFFGQGTRLTVV.

J is TRBJ2-2 and V is TRBV6-4; D might be TRBD2 (5 bases). Trimming pared 3 bases from V and 3 bases from J, leaving 8 bases between. The CDR3 loop spans 14 amino acids. Germline values: CDR1 MRHNA, CDR2 SNTAGT. The CDR3 is CASSEEVDTGELFF. Written as DNA, the CDR3 is TGTGCCAGCAGTGAGGAGGTCGACACCGGGGAGCTGTTTTTT.

The chain employs TRBV11-2 and TRBJ2-7, with 7 bases aligning to TRBD1. Trimming cost V 2 bases and J 5 bases; bases outside gene matches: 6. CDR1 SGHAT and CDR2 FQNNGV come from the germline V gene. CDR3 length: 14 residues. CDR3 residues: CASSLQQGPNEQYF. CDR3 coding DNA: TGTGCCAGCAGCTTACAACAGGGGCCCAACGAGCAGTACTTC.

The rearrangement links TRBV5-1 to TRBJ2-5; 7 bases fit TRBD1. Looked up from germline, CDR1 is SGHRS and CDR2 is YFSETQ. The CDR3 is 15 amino acids. Trimming took 4 bases from V and 4 from J; bases not matched to a gene: 10. The CDR3 sequence is CASSPWDSGPETQYF. CDR3 in DNA: TGCGCCAGCAGCCCATGGGACAGCGGCCCAGAGACCCAGTACTTC.

This rearrangement joins TRBV6-2 or TRBV6-3 to TRBJ1-1; D is undetermined. This CDR3 region has 12 residues. In germline, CDR1 is MNHEY, CDR2 SVGEGT. The V end lost 4 bases, the J end lost 1 base, and 4 bases lay between the germline ends. The CDR3 region has the DNA TGTGCCAGCAGTTGGAGGAACACTGAAGCTTTCTTT. Translating it yields CASSWRNTEAFF.

This rearrangement joins TRBV3-1 (or the pseudogene TRBV3-2) to TRBJ1-5; D remains unclear. The germline V gene has CDR1 LGHDT and CDR2 YNNKEL (reference sequence). This CDR3 contains 13 residues. V lost 1 base, J lost 6 bases, and 7 bases lay in between. CDR3 sequence: CASSQGIVQPQHF. The CDR3 nucleotides are TGTGCCAGCAGCCAAGGTATTGTTCAGCCCCAGCATTTT.

CDR3 region: CASSLGGAGVADTQYF. The DNA for the CDR3 is TGCGCCAGCAGCTTGGGTGGGGCGGGAGTGGCGGATACGCAGTATTTT. V is TRBV5-1 and J is TRBJ2-3, with 7 bases lining up with TRBD2. With 0 bases clipped from V and 6 bases from J, the junction kept 10 bases outside the gene matches. The germline V gene encodes CDR1 SGHRS and CDR2 YFSETQ. The CDR3 is 16 amino acids.

This clone was found a few times. The chain employs TRBV7-3 and TRBJ2-3, with TRBD2 matching 16 bases. Germline lookup yields CDR1 SGHTA and CDR2 FQGTGA. CDR3 length: 19 amino acids. Trimming took 6 bases from V and 4 from J; bases not matched to a gene: 13. CDR3 protein: CASRAHGTSGRGLADTQYF. CDR3 bases: TGTGCCAGCAGAGCCCACGGGACTAGCGGGAGGGGGCTAGCAGATACGCAGTATTTT.

The CDR3 loop is CASSSTSGRAGVGELFF. In nucleotides, the CDR3 is TGTGCCAGCAGCTCTACTAGCGGGAGGGCCGGGGTCGGGGAGCTGTTTTTT. The chain recombines TRBV7-3 with TRBJ2-2, with 13 nucleotides matching TRBD2. V lost 4 bases and J lost 7; bases outside the gene matches: 9. The length of the CDR3 is 17 residues. Germline CDR1 SGHTA, CDR2 FQGTGA.

The chain has TRBV18 and TRBJ2-7; 8 bases are a match to TRBD2. V shed 2 bases, J shed 3 bases, and the junction held 0 bases outside the gene matches. The CDR3 covers 13 residues. Germline-derived CDR1 and CDR2 are KGHSH and LQKENI. The CDR3 loop reads CASSPSGGYEQYF. The CDR3 DNA reads TGTGCCAGCTCACCAAGCGGGGGCTACGAGCAGTACTTC.

The gene calls are TRBV9 and TRBJ2-1; 14 nucleotides align to TRBD2. The CDR3 covers 15 residues. Germline loops: CDR1 SGDLS, CDR2 YYNGEE. Trimming removed 4 bases from V and 7 bases from J; junction bases left unmatched: 4. The CDR3 spells CASSLGTSGSNEQFF. The CDR3, as DNA: TGTGCCAGCAGCCTTGGGACTAGCGGGAGTAATGAGCAGTTCTTC.